One T cell receptor beta chain is described in this entry. What it recognizes is unknown. Since a much larger clone is just one base distant, this may be a read error. The data originate from a study of regulatory T cells in long-lasting Graves disease. Study-wide results and limits: Newly diagnosed patients had higher TCR diversity than persistent Graves' patients did.

Sequencing libraries for TCR beta were prepared with iRepertoire HTBI primers and Arm-PCR of CDR3 regions. TCRdb re-analysed the multiplex PCR reads in MiXCR, keeping a single row per CDR3 protein. This table has 400,000 to 500,000 distinct CDR3 sequences, 15% to 20% appearing once. CDR1 is DFQATT and CDR2 is SNEGSKA in the germline V gene (reference sequence). V lost 5 bases, J lost 2 bases, and 5 bases stayed unmatched. This CDR3 spans 13 amino acids. Time point reported: newly diagnosed GD, antithyroid drugs for less than 3 months. Isolated PBMC RNA provided the starting material for the TCR library. Separately, the same data were catalogued under a study of T cells in Graves' hyperthyroidism and ophthalmopathy.

The starting material was peripheral blood mononuclear cells (PBMCs), obtained at new diagnosis, from a patient treated with antithyroid drugs. V and J are TRBV20-1 and TRBJ2-7; TRBD1 aligns across 8 bases. This receptor was taken from a woman aged 18 to 35 with Graves disease. The DNA for the CDR3 is TGCAGTGCTCCACAGGGGGTAGCCTACGAGCAGTACTTC. Amino acids: CSAPQGVAYEQYF.